These 10 T cell receptor beta chains were sequenced from one sample in a study of cytomegalovirus exposure and HLA in healthy donors. Vbeta (60) and Jbeta (13) primers were used in the PCR. The protocol was immunoSEQ multiplex PCR, while the TCRdb copy is restricted to in-frame clones and leaves out a portion. The sample lists about 140,000 clones; about four fifths were seen once. Sequenced input: PBMCs. All receptors come from a middle-aged man in good health and CMV-seropositive.

This clone was recorded once. J is TRBJ2-7 and V is TRBV18; TRBD1 agrees at 9 bases. Per the germline V gene, CDR1 is KGHSH and CDR2 is LQKENI. CDR3 length: 13 residues. The V segment lost 5 bases and the J segment 5 bases; nucleotides outside the gene matches: 4. The CDR3 DNA reads as TGTGCCAGCTCAACACGGACAGGGGACGAGCAGTACTTC. It encodes CASSTRTGDEQYF.

This chain joins TRBV5-3 and TRBJ1-3, with D perhaps TRBD1 (6 bases). TRBV5-3 belongs to the ORF category, with a function that is uncertain. The CDR3 is 15 residues long. V was cut by 0 bases and J by 2 bases, with 9 bases left in between. Here the CDR3 DNA reads TGTGCCAGAAGCTTGGCCAGGGGCCCTGGAAACACCATATATTTT. Translating gives CARSLARGPGNTIYF.

The sample holds one count of this clone. The chain is built from TRBV5-5 and TRBJ2-4; D might be TRBD1 (7 bases). V dropped 4 bases and J dropped 0 bases, with 20 bases sitting between them. The CDR3 is made up of 18 amino acids. The germline gives CDR1 SGHKS, CDR2 YYEKEE (reference sequence). Here the CDR3 DNA reads TGTGCCAGCAGCGGGGGGACAGCCCTGATCCTAGCCAAAAACATTCAGTACTTC. Its protein product is CASSGGTALILAKNIQYF.

This chain joins TRBV10-1 and TRBJ2-7, with D possibly TRBD1 on 5 matching bases. Germline assignment: CDR1 WNHNN and CDR2 SYGVQD (reference sequence). The CDR3 length is 17 residues. V was trimmed by 1 base and J by 4 bases, leaving 20 bases between them. Written as DNA, the CDR3 is TGCGCCAGCAGTGAGTACAGAAAAGGCAGGGATCAATACGAGCAGTACTTC. Amino acids: CASSEYRKGRDQYEQYF.

The rearrangement links TRBV25-1 to TRBJ1-2; tentatively, D is TRBD1 (5 bases). Per the germline V gene, CDR1 is MGHDK and CDR2 is SYGVNS. Deletions cut 3 bases from V and 4 bases from J, with 9 bases between. The CDR3 length is 13 residues. DNA for the CDR3: TGTGCCAGCAGTGAGCAGGGTGGCTATGGCTACACCTTC. Encoded protein: CASSEQGGYGYTF.

The chain combines TRBV10-2 with TRBJ2-1; 10 positions agree with TRBD1. This CDR3 is 14 amino acids long. Trimming removed 5 bases from V and 8 bases from J; junction bases left unmatched: 6. Germline V CDR1 and CDR2: WSHSY, SAAADI. The CDR3 region is CASSSDRGLYEQFF. The DNA of the CDR3 is TGCGCCAGCAGTTCCGACAGGGGGCTTTATGAGCAGTTCTTC.

V is TRBV2 and J is TRBJ1-2; possible D gene TRBD1, 6 bases. Germline assignment: CDR1 SNHLY and CDR2 FYNNEI. The CDR3 loop spans 15 amino acids. Trimming took 8 bases from V and 1 from J, leaving 17 bases between them. The CDR3 DNA reads as TGTGCCAGCCATTGGGTACAGGGCTTTAACTATGGCTACACCTTC. This codes for CASHWVQGFNYGYTF.

The gene calls are TRBV2 and TRBJ1-1; D is possibly TRBD1 (5 bases). Trimming pared 7 bases from V and 10 bases from J, leaving 19 bases between. Germline-derived CDR1 and CDR2 are SNHLY and FYNNEI. The CDR3 spans 13 residues. The CDR3 DNA reads TGTGCCAGCATGCGGGACGCCGGCCACGGAGCTTTCTTT. This gives the protein CASMRDAGHGAFF.

This chain uses TRBV6-4 with TRBJ1-3, with TRBD1 matching over 7 bases. V lost 6 bases and J lost 1; bases outside the gene matches: 6. This CDR3 spans 15 amino acids. Germline loops: CDR1 MRHNA, CDR2 SNTAGT. CDR3 loop: CASRTGDKSGNTIYF. The CDR3 bases are TGTGCCAGCAGAACAGGGGATAAGTCTGGAAACACCATATATTTT.

The chain couples TRBV30 to TRBJ1-1, with D hard to call. CDR1 is GTSNPN and CDR2 is SVGIG in the germline V gene (reference sequence). V lost 4 bases and J 2 bases, leaving 14 bases between the germline ends. The CDR3 runs 14 residues. CDR3 coding DNA: TGTGCCTGGACCCCCGGCTACAGAAACACTGAAGCTTTCTTT. It codes for CAWTPGYRNTEAFF.